The 18 T cell receptor beta chains in this list originate from one sample, sequenced in a study of shared clonotypes between healthy human individuals. The repertoire was sequenced with immunoSEQ multiplex PCR; TCRdb's copy has only in-frame clones and lacks some. The sample lists roughly 2.2 million clones, approximately 95% occurring once. The sequencing sample was made of naive CD4+ T cells from PBMCs. Subset indicated: CD45RA+ positively selected. The receptors were gathered from a man between 18 and 35 years old in good health. Some clones in this sample may be carry-over from other donors' samples.

This chain connects TRBV7-3 to TRBJ2-6; no reliable D call. Germline V gene lookup returns CDR1 SGHTA and CDR2 FQGTGA. The CDR3 loop spans 18 amino acids. V lost 0 bases to trimming and J lost 1 base, with 13 bases between them. CDR3 in amino acids: CASSLTTVVGSGANVLTF. The CDR3 DNA is TGTGCCAGCAGCTTAACCACAGTAGTTGGGTCTGGGGCCAACGTCCTGACTTTC.

J is TRBJ1-3 and V is TRBV18; D might be TRBD1 (5 bases). V lost 3 bases and J 2 bases, leaving 26 bases between the germline ends. The CDR3 totals 20 residues. Germline V gives CDR1 KGHSH, CDR2 LQKENI. The CDR3 DNA follows: TGTGCCAGCTCACCTTTTATCGGTGGGGGGAAACGGGACGCTGGAAACACCATATATTTT. Its translation is CASSPFIGGGKRDAGNTIYF.

In its sample, this clone was seen once. V gene TRBV27 combines with J gene TRBJ2-2; no clear D. CDR1 and CDR2 from the germline V gene are MNHEY and SMNVEV (reference sequence). Trimming pared 6 bases from V and 5 bases from J, leaving 16 bases between. The CDR3 length is 15 residues. DNA for the CDR3: TGTGCCAGCAGCTATCAAGGGTCCGGGACCGGGGAGCTGTTTTTT. Its translation is CASSYQGSGTGELFF.

This sequence joins TRBV5-4 and TRBJ1-1; 9 positions match TRBD1. The CDR3 is made up of 17 amino acids. Germline V gives CDR1 SGHNT, CDR2 YYREEE (reference sequence). With 3 bases clipped from V and 3 bases from J, the junction kept 12 bases outside the gene matches. The CDR3, as DNA: TGTGCCAGCAGCTGGGGTCCGGGACAGGGTCGGGACACTGAAGCTTTCTTT. Translated, it gives CASSWGPGQGRDTEAFF.

A few counts support this clone. The CDR3 loop reads CASSQDLRGDERQPQHF. The CDR3 coding sequence is TGTGCCAGCAGCCAAGATCTAAGGGGCGACGAGCGTCAGCCCCAGCATTTT. The V gene is TRBV4-2, the J gene TRBJ1-5; maybe TRBD1 (5 bases). Germline assignment: CDR1 LGHNA and CDR2 YNFKEQ. CDR3 length: 17 residues. Trimming removed 0 bases from V and 6 bases from J, with 18 bases in between.

The chain combines TRBV29-1 with TRBJ2-3; no clear D gene. Germline V gives CDR1 SQVTM, CDR2 ANQGSEA. V lost 6 bases to trimming and J lost 4 bases, with 11 bases between them. The CDR3 runs 12 residues. The CDR3 here is CSVDLGPDTQYF. CDR3 in DNA: TGCAGCGTGGACCTGGGCCCAGATACGCAGTATTTT.

The rearrangement uses TRBV19 and TRBJ1-5, with D tentatively TRBD1 (5 bases). V was trimmed by 6 bases and J by 2 bases, leaving 17 bases between them. The CDR3 covers 16 residues. The germline gives CDR1 LNHDA, CDR2 SQIVND (reference sequence). The CDR3 region is CASRVQQGAGNQPQHF. The CDR3 DNA is TGTGCCAGTAGGGTGCAACAAGGGGCAGGCAATCAGCCCCAGCATTTT.

This sequence joins TRBV10-3 and TRBJ2-7; 7 bases line up with TRBD2. V trimming: 0 bases; J trimming: 5 bases; junction bases outside the gene matches: 7. Germline V gives CDR1 ENHRY, CDR2 SYGVKD. The CDR3 has 15 amino acids. The CDR3 DNA sequence: TGTGCCATCAGTGAGTCAGGACGCCGGGGGGACGAGCAGTACTTC. Translated: CAISESGRRGDEQYF.

The chain couples TRBV11-2 to TRBJ2-1; D uncertain. Trimming removed 5 bases from V and 6 bases from J, with 8 bases in between. From germline, CDR1 is SGHAT and CDR2 FQNNGV. This CDR3 is built from 12 residues. The CDR3 nucleotides are TGTGCCAGCAGCCCCCCTGGCAATGAGCAGTTCTTC. Amino acid sequence: CASSPPGNEQFF.

This chain joins TRBV19 and TRBJ2-7; 10 nucleotides agree with TRBD2. The junction had 10 bases not matched to a gene; V was cut back by 4 bases and J by 4 bases. CDR3 length: 16 amino acids. The V gene's germline CDR1 is LNHDA and CDR2 SQIVND (reference sequence). The CDR3 here is CASSTPLGLARYEQYF. CDR3 DNA sequence: TGTGCCAGTAGTACCCCCCTGGGACTAGCGCGATACGAGCAGTACTTC.

J is TRBJ2-7 and V is TRBV6-1, with D unclear. The CDR3 extends over 12 amino acids. V lost 5 bases, J lost 0 bases, and 5 bases lay in between. Germline V gene lookup returns CDR1 MNHNS and CDR2 SASEGT. CDR3 DNA sequence: TGTGCCAGCAGTCAAAGCTCCTACGAGCAGTACTTC. It yields the protein CASSQSSYEQYF.

The CDR3 protein is CAWAEGLAKNIQYF. The CDR3 bases are TGTGCCTGGGCGGAGGGTCTAGCCAAAAACATTCAGTACTTC. The chain is built from TRBV30 and TRBJ2-4, with D possibly TRBD2 on 6 matching bases. Germline V gene lookup returns CDR1 GTSNPN and CDR2 SVGIG (reference sequence). This CDR3 has 14 residues. Trimming shortened V by 5 bases and J by 0 bases, and 11 bases separated the two germline ends.

About this clone itself: Other DNA sequences within the sample encode an identical CDR3. The chain is built from TRBV28 and TRBJ1-1; D call uncertain. The CDR3 is 11 amino acids. V was cut by 4 bases and J by 4 bases, with 4 bases left in between. The germline V gene encodes CDR1 MDHEN and CDR2 SYDVKM. Here the CDR3 DNA reads TGTGCCAGCAGTTCAATCACTGAAGCTTTCTTT. Translating it yields CASSSITEAFF.

V usage is TRBV30 and J usage is TRBJ2-2; 9 nucleotides align to TRBD1. In germline, CDR1 is GTSNPN, CDR2 SVGIG (reference sequence). With V trimmed by 8 bases and J by 5 bases, 9 bases remained unmatched. This CDR3 has 14 amino acids. The CDR3 nucleotides are TGTGCCGGACGGACAGGGGTGTTGACCGGGGAGCTGTTTTTT. Translation gives CAGRTGVLTGELFF.

V and J are TRBV9 and TRBJ1-2; D uncertain. This CDR3 is built from 15 residues. The germline V and J ends were trimmed by 3 bases and 4 bases, with 16 bases remaining between them. The germline CDR1 and CDR2 sequences are SGDLS and YYNGEE. The CDR3 reads CASSDGLGGGYGYTF. Here the CDR3 DNA reads TGTGCCAGCAGCGACGGCCTCGGAGGAGGCTATGGCTACACCTTC.

This rearrangement joins TRBV9 to TRBJ2-2, with 8 bases matching TRBD1. The trim removed 4 bases at V and 7 bases at J, leaving 6 bases unmatched. Germline V gene sequence: CDR1 SGDLS, CDR2 YYNGEE. This CDR3 has 14 amino acids. Here the CDR3 reads CASSPGGWGGELFF. The CDR3 DNA sequence: TGTGCCAGCAGCCCAGGGGGCTGGGGCGGGGAGCTGTTTTTT.

The rearrangement joins TRBV10-3 to TRBJ1-1; possibly TRBD1 for D (5 bases). Germline loops: CDR1 ENHRY, CDR2 SYGVKD. The CDR3 sequence is 17 residues long. Trimming cost V 4 bases and J 2 bases, with 20 bases left between them. The CDR3 DNA reads as TGTGCCATCAGTGGTGGCGTTCGCCGGGGGGGAAACACTGAAGCTTTCTTT. Protein: CAISGGVRRGGNTEAFF.

The V and J genes are TRBV5-1 and TRBJ1-2; 9 bases align to TRBD1. The CDR3 has 16 amino acids. CDR1 is SGHRS, CDR2 YFSETQ, per germline. V lost 0 bases, J lost 6 bases, and 9 bases stayed unmatched. This CDR3 is CASSLVVSTGGNGYTF. The CDR3 nucleotides read TGCGCCAGCAGCTTGGTGGTCTCGACAGGGGGAAATGGCTACACCTTC.